The present TCR beta chain was sequenced within a study of blood T cells in healthy people across ages. This CDR3 has 16 amino acids. CDR1 and CDR2 from the germline V gene are KGHSH and LQKENI. The J segment lost 1 base and the V segment lost 6 bases, leaving 11 bases of the junction unmatched. Combining a sample-barcoded 5' primer with a J-beta primer mix, a second PCR ran for about 7 to 12 cycles. A tag from a template-switch adaptor with 12 random nucleotides marked each cDNA molecule. TCRdb re-called the 5' RACE reads with MiXCR, one entry per CDR3 protein. Of 650,000 to 1,000,000 distinct CDR3 sequences listed, about 42% are singletons.

This TCR came from a man older than 75 in good health. J is TRBJ2-5 and V is TRBV18, with 7 bases identical to TRBD1. Sequenced sample: blood. CDR3 sequence (DNA): TGTGCCAGCTCGAAAAGACAGGGAAAGTCCCAAGAGACCCAGTACTTC. Protein product: CASSKRQGKSQETQYF.